The present entry profiles one T cell receptor beta chain with its context. The junction had 11 bases not matched to a gene; V was cut back by 1 base and J by 8 bases. Germline values: CDR1 GTSNPN, CDR2 SVGIG (reference sequence). CDR3 length: 17 residues. Donors showed nominal health when sampled, although they likely had unrecorded immune exposures. This sample is drawn from a study of cytomegalovirus exposure and HLA in healthy donors. In the study overall: Within the Caucasian-associated ancestry cluster were about 81% of the approximately 400 genotyped donors.

The PCR contained 60 Vbeta and 13 Jbeta primers. The table came from immunoSEQ multiplex PCR; TCRdb's copy has only in-frame clones and leaves some out. The repertoire holds some 98,000 clones, with around 80% as singletons. The sample consisted of PBMCs. V and J are TRBV30 and TRBJ2-3; TRBD2 aligns across 14 bases. This clonotype was obtained from a man aged 35 to 55 in good health and CMV-seronegative. CDR3 sequence: CAWSALRLAGGRGTQYF. The CDR3, as DNA: TGTGCCTGGAGTGCCCTTCGACTAGCGGGGGGGCGAGGTACGCAGTATTTT.